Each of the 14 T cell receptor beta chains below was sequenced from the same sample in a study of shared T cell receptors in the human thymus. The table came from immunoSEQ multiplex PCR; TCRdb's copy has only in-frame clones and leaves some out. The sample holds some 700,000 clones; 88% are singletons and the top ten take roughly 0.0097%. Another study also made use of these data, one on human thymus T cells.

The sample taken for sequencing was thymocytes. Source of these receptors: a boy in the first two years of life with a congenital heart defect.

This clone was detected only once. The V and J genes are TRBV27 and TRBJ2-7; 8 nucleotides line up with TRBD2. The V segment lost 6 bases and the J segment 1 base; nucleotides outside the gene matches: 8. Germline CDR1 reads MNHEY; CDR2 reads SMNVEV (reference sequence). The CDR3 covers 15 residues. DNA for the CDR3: TGTGCCAGCAGCCATAGCGGGAAAGGGTCCTACGAGCAGTACTTC. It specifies CASSHSGKGSYEQYF.

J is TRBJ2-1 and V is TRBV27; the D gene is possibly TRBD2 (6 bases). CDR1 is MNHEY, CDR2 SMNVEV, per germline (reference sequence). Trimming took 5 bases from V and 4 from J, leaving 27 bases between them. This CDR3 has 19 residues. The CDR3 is CASSGTSPGGPKIYNEQFF. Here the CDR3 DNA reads TGTGCCAGCAGTGGGACTTCGCCTGGAGGTCCGAAAATATACAATGAGCAGTTCTTC.

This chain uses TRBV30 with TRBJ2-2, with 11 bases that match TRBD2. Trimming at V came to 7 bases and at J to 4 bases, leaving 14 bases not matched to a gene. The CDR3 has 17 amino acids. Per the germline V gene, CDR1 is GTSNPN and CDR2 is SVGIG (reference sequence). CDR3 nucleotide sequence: TGTGCCTTCCCTGTAGCGGGAGGGCCGGGGACCACCGGGGAGCTGTTTTTT. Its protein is CAFPVAGGPGTTGELFF.

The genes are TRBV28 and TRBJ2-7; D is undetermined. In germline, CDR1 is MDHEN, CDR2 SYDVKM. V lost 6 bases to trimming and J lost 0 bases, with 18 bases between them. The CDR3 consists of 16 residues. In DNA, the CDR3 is TGTGCCAGCAGCTTAGCATCGACTTGGAGCTCCTACGAGCAGTACTTC. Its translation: CASSLASTWSSYEQYF.

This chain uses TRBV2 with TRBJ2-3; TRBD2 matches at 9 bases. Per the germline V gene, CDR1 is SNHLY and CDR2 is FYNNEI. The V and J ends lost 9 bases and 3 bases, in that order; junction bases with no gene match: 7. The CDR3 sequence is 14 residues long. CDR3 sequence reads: CARALAGSTDTQYF. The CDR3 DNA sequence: TGTGCCAGAGCCCTAGCGGGATCAACAGATACGCAGTATTTT.

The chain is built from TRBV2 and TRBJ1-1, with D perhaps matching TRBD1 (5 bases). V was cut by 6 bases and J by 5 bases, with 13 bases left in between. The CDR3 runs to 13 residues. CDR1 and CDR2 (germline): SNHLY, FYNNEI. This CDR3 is CASRDARGTEAFF. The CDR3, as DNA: TGTGCCAGCAGGGACGCCCGGGGGACTGAAGCTTTCTTT.

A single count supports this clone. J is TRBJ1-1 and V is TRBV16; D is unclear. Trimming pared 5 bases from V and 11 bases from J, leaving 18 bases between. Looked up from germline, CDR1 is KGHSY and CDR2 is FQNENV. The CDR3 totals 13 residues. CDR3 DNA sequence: TGTGCCAGCAGCACGGGTAGGACTAACGGGGCTTTCTTT. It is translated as CASSTGRTNGAFF.

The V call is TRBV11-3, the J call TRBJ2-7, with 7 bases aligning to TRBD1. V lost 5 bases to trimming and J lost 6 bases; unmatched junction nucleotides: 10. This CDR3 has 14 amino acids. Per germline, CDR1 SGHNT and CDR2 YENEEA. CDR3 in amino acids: CASSPQGTVPEQYF. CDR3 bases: TGTGCCAGCAGCCCGCAGGGGACAGTACCCGAGCAGTACTTC.

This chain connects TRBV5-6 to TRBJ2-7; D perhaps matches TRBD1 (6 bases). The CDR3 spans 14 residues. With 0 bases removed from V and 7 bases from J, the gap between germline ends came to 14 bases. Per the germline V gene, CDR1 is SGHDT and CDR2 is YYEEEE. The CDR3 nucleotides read TGTGCCAGCAGCTTGGATTCTGGGGGCTGGGAGCAGTACTTC. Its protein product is CASSLDSGGWEQYF. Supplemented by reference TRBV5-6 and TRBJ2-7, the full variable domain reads DAGVTQSPTHLIKTRGQQVTLRCSPKSGHDTVSWYQQALGQGPQFIFQYYEEEERQRGNFPDRFSGHQFPNYSSELNVNALLLGDSALYLCASSLDSGGWEQYFGPGTRLTVT.

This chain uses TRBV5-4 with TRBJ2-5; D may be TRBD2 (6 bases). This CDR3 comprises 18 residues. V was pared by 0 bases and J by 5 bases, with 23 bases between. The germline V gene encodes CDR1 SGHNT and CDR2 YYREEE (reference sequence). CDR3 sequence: CASSLGQELGLIGETQYF. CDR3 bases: TGTGCCAGCAGCTTGGGTCAGGAACTAGGACTAATCGGCGAGACCCAGTACTTC. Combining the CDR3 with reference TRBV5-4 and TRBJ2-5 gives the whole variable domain ETGVTQSPTHLIKTRGQQVTLRCSSQSGHNTVSWYQQALGQGPQFIFQYYREEENGRGNFPPRFSGLQFPNYSSELNVNALELDDSALYLCASSLGQELGLIGETQYFGPGTRLLVL.

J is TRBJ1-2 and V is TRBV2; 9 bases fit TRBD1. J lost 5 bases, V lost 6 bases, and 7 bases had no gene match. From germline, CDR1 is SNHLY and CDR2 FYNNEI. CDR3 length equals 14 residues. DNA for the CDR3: TGTGCCAGCAGGGGGACAGGGCTCGATTATGGCTACACCTTC. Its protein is CASRGTGLDYGYTF.

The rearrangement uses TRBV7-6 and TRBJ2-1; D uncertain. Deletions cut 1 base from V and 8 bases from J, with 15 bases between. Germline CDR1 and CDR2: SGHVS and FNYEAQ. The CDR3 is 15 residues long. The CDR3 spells CASSLGVKPGYEQFF. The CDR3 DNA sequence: TGTGCCAGCAGCTTAGGGGTGAAGCCCGGGTATGAGCAGTTCTTC.

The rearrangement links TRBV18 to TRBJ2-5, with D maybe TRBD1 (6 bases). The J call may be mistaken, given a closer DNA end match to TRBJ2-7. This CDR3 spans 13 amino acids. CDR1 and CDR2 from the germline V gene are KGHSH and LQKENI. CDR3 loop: CASSPHRTDEQYF. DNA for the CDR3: TGTGCCAGCTCACCCCACCGGACAGACGAGCAGTACTTC.

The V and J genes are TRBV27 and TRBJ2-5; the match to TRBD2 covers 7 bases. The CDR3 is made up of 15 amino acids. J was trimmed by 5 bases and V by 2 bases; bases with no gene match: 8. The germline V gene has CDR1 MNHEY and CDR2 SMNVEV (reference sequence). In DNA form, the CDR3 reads TGTGCCAGCAGTTTAAAGGGAGGGGTTGTGGAGACCCAGTACTTC. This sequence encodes CASSLKGGVVETQYF.